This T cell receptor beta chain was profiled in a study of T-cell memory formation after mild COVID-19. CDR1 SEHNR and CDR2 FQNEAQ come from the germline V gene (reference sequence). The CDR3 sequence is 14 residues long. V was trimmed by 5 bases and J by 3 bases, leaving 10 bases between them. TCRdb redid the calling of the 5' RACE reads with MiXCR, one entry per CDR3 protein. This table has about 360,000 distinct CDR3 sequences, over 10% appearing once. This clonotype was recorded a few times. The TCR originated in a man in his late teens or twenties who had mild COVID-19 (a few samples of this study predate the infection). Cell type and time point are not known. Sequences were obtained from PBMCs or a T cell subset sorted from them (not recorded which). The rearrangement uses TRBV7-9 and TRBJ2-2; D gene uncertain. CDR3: CASSHLEHTGELFF. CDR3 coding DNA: TGTGCCAGCAGCCACCTCGAGCACACCGGGGAGCTGTTTTTT.